This passage covers 12 T cell receptor beta chains from one sample sequenced in a study of siplizumab effects on memory and regulatory T cells (dated by TCRdb to between 2017 and 2020). To prepare the library, the immunoSEQ multiplex PCR assay was applied. TCRdb took over this immuneACCESS table, retaining in-frame rearrangements with V and J assigned. Such tables are incomplete; in checked studies, under half of the missing clones stem from an unresolved V gene, and the remainder is unexplained. The sample records about 100,000 clones, about 90% of which are singletons. Clones ranked in the top ten supply 0.73% of the sample. The specimen was Tregs sorted from blood. These receptors were obtained from a human donor in good health.

The genes are TRBV30 and TRBJ2-7, with TRBD2 matching 7 bases. Germline-derived CDR1 and CDR2 are GTSNPN and SVGIG (reference sequence). Trimming removed 4 bases from V and 2 bases from J; junction bases left unmatched: 2. CDR3 length: 12 residues. The CDR3 loop reads CAWTGGAYEQYF. CDR3 sequence (DNA): TGTGCCTGGACGGGGGGAGCCTACGAGCAGTACTTC.

This clone was detected only once. The chain recombines TRBV6-5 with TRBJ1-2; D remains ambiguous. Germline V lookup: CDR1 MNHEY, CDR2 SVGAGI. Trimming left V 4 bases short and J 8 bases short, with 14 bases between. The CDR3 consists of 13 residues. The CDR3 bases are TGTGCCAGCAGTTCTTTAGACTTCCGCGGCTACACCTTC. Encoded protein: CASSSLDFRGYTF.

The rearrangement uses TRBV10-3 and TRBJ1-5; 9 positions match TRBD1. This CDR3 is 16 amino acids long. From germline, CDR1 is ENHRY and CDR2 SYGVKD. The trim removed 6 bases at V and 6 bases at J, leaving 12 bases unmatched. CDR3: CAISASALTGGQPQHF. The DNA for the CDR3 is TGTGCCATCAGCGCATCAGCCCTGACAGGGGGTCAGCCCCAGCATTTT.

This clone showed up just once. The chain is built from TRBV5-1 and TRBJ1-2, with a possible D match to TRBD1 (6 bases). This CDR3 is 17 amino acids long. Germline assignment: CDR1 SGHRS and CDR2 YFSETQ. Trimming shortened V by 0 bases and J by 7 bases, and 22 bases separated the two germline ends. CDR3 amino acids: CASSLGAGGGATGGYTF. The DNA of the CDR3 is TGCGCCAGCAGCTTGGGCGCGGGCGGGGGCGCCACGGGTGGCTACACCTTC. Drawing the rest from reference TRBV5-1 and TRBJ1-2, the complete variable domain is KAGVTQTPRYLIKTRGQQVTLSCSPISGHRSVSWYQQTPGQGLQFLFEYFSETQRNKGNFPGRFSGRQFSNSRSEMNVSTLELGDSALYLCASSLGAGGGATGGYTFGSGTRLTVV.

The rearrangement links TRBV29-1 to TRBJ2-7; TRBD1 aligns across 10 bases. V was pared by 5 bases and J by 0 bases, with 13 bases of the junction left unmatched. CDR3 length: 17 residues. Germline V gene sequence: CDR1 SQVTM, CDR2 ANQGSEA. In DNA, the CDR3 is TGCAGCGTTCGTAATAATCCCGGGACAGGGGACTCCTACGAGCAGTACTTC. Its protein is CSVRNNPGTGDSYEQYF.

V and J are TRBV2 and TRBJ1-2; possibly TRBD1 for D (5 bases). Germline CDR1 and CDR2: SNHLY and FYNNEI. This CDR3 contains 13 residues. The germline V and J ends were trimmed by 0 bases and 8 bases, with 10 bases remaining between them. The CDR3 nucleotides are TGTGCCAGCAGTGAAGCGGGGGGGTCCGGCTACACCTTC. Translated, it gives CASSEAGGSGYTF.

The V gene is TRBV15, the J gene TRBJ2-7; the D gene is possibly TRBD1 (9 bases). Germline V gene data show CDR1 as LNHNV and CDR2 as YYDKDF (reference sequence). Trimming took 6 bases from V and 7 from J, leaving 19 bases between them. The CDR3 has 14 residues. The CDR3 is CATRAGGQGEEQYF. The CDR3 region has the DNA TGTGCCACCAGGGCGGGGGGACAGGGTGAAGAGCAGTACTTC.

The genes are TRBV28 and TRBJ1-1; no reliable D call. CDR1 is MDHEN, CDR2 SYDVKM, per germline. The CDR3 sequence is 13 residues long. The ends were cut back, 3 bases at V and 1 base at J, with 6 bases in the middle. The CDR3 loop is CASSFRENTEAFF. The CDR3 DNA sequence: TGTGCCAGCAGTTTCCGGGAGAACACTGAAGCTTTCTTT.

This clone was counted between two and nine times. The V call is TRBV7-9, the J call TRBJ2-7; D not certain. The germline V gene has CDR1 SEHNR and CDR2 FQNEAQ (reference sequence). The CDR3 consists of 14 residues. V lost 0 bases and J 0 bases, leaving 6 bases between the germline ends. The CDR3 sequence is CASSLASSSYEQYF. The DNA of the CDR3 is TGTGCCAGCAGCTTAGCGTCCTCCTCCTACGAGCAGTACTTC.

About this clone itself: A read error may produce the germline difference seen at one junction end. The rearrangement joins TRBV9 to TRBJ1-1; D is possibly TRBD1 (5 bases). CDR3 length: 11 residues. Looked up from germline, CDR1 is SGDLS and CDR2 is YYNGEE. The CDR3 coding sequence is TGTGCCAGCAGCGTAGAAGAGGAGGGGAGGTTT. Translating it yields CASSVEEEGRF.

This clone came up a few times. The chain couples TRBV5-1 to TRBJ1-1, with 9 nucleotides matching TRBD1. V gave up 1 base and J gave up 1 base; unmatched junction bases: 5. This CDR3 is built from 16 residues. In germline, CDR1 is SGHRS, CDR2 YFSETQ. This CDR3 is CASSLLQGARNTEAFF. DNA of the CDR3: TGCGCCAGCAGCTTGTTACAGGGGGCTAGGAACACTGAAGCTTTCTTT.

The rearrangement joins TRBV7-2 to TRBJ1-1; 8 nucleotides line up with TRBD1. V gave up 5 bases and J gave up 3 bases; unmatched junction bases: 8. This CDR3 comprises 15 residues. Per germline, CDR1 SGHTA and CDR2 FQGNSA. CDR3 loop: CASSKTGAAYTEAFF. The CDR3 coding sequence is TGTGCCAGCAGCAAGACAGGGGCGGCGTACACTGAAGCTTTCTTT.